A single sample is the source of the 19 T cell receptor beta chains below, sequenced in a study of tissue T cells after allogeneic stem cell transplantation. Assay used: immunoSEQ multiplex PCR; TCRdb lists only in-frame clones, some missing. This sample carries about 4,000 clones, over 40% of them seen once, and the ten largest clones take roughly 36%. The time point is: mouse harvest day 14 after allogeneic transplant. Tail vein injection delivered 10^7 T-cell-depleted bone marrow cells and 10^6 splenic CD5+ T cells. The sequencing sample was made of lymph node tissue. The receptors here all came from a female BALB/c mouse given C57BL/6 T cells with graft-versus-host disease after an allogeneic hematopoietic cell transplant.

This clone came up a few times. Gene names are mouse gene names. Sequencing ends 1 residue short of the CDR3 end; the germline J gene provides the rest. The J gene is TRBJ2-3, the V gene TRBV2, with a weak D call TRBD2 (5 bases). V lost 2 bases to trimming and J lost 0 bases, with 9 bases between them. The CDR3 is made up of 15 amino acids. Looked up from germline, CDR1 is LGHNA and CDR2 is YSYQKL. The sequenced part of the CDR3 DNA is TGTGCCAGCAGCCAATGGGGTGCTAGTGCAGAAACGCTGTAT. This codes for CASSQWGASAETLY. In full, the CDR3 reads CASSQWGASAETLYF.

Concerning this clone: Gene and germline names: mouse. Coverage ceases 1 residue before the CDR3 finishes, and the germline J gene fills in the end. The chain joins TRBV4 to TRBJ2-7, with 11 bases matching TRBD1. CDR1 and CDR2 from the germline V gene are LGHDT and YNNKQL (reference sequence). Germline trimming cut 5 bases from V and 3 bases from J; bases unmatched to any gene: 3. There are 14 residues in the CDR3. This CDR3 is CASSPGTGGYEQYF. CDR3 DNA, as far as it was read: TGTGCCAGCAGCCCCGGGACAGGGGGCTATGAACAGTAC.

Concerning this clone: The gene names here belong to mouse. The read ends 1 residue shy of where the CDR3 ends; the end is completed using the germline J gene. The genes are TRBV16 and TRBJ1-2; tentative D call: TRBD1 (6 bases). Germline values: CDR1 SGHSA, CDR2 FRNQAP. V lost 3 bases, J lost 4 bases, and 9 bases lay in between. The CDR3 sequence is 13 residues long. The CDR3 bases that were read are TGTGCAAGCAGCTTTGGGGGCAGCTCCGACTACACC. It translates to CASSFGGSSDYT. The entire CDR3 is CASSFGGSSDYTF.

This clone was observed a few times. These gene names are mouse names. The read ends 1 residue before the CDR3 terminus; that terminus is restored from the germline J gene. V gene TRBV13-3 combines with J gene TRBJ2-7; TRBD2 matches at 8 bases. The junction had 3 bases not matched to a gene; V was cut back by 1 base and J by 3 bases. Germline CDR1 and CDR2: NNHDY and SYVADS. CDR3 size: 14 residues. CDR3 residues: CASSDRWGDYEQYF. The part of the CDR3 DNA that was read is TGTGCCAGCAGTGATCGCTGGGGGGACTATGAACAGTAC.

On this clone: Mouse gene names and germline throughout. The read stops 1 residue short of the end of the CDR3; the missing end is completed from the germline J gene. V usage is TRBV16 and J usage is TRBJ2-1; possible D gene TRBD1, 5 bases. Per germline, CDR1 SGHSA and CDR2 FRNQAP. Trimming removed 5 bases from V and 4 bases from J, with 9 bases in between. This CDR3 has 13 amino acids. CDR3 sequence reads: CASSTGGYAEQFF. Incomplete CDR3 DNA: TGTGCAAGCAGCACAGGCGGATATGCTGAGCAGTTC.

This clone is labeled large. Gene names are mouse gene names. Read sequence stops 1 residue before the CDR3 end, and the germline J gene provides the missing end. The chain carries TRBV31 and TRBJ1-3; the D gene is possibly TRBD1 (5 bases). Germline-derived CDR1 and CDR2 are GKSSPN and SITVG. Trimming took off 0 bases at V and 0 bases at J, with 9 bases between the two ends. This CDR3 is 15 amino acids long. The CDR3 loop reads CAWSLGRDSGNTLYF. CDR3 bases read: TGTGCCTGGAGTCTTGGCAGGGATTCTGGAAATACGCTCTAT. Variable domain in full (rest from reference TRBV31 and TRBJ1-3): AQTIHQWPVAEIKAVGSPLSLGCTIKGKSSPNLYWYWQATGGTLQQLFYSITVGQVESVVQLNLSASRPKDDQFILSTEKLLLSHSGFYLCAWSLGRDSGNTLYFGEGSRLIVV.

This clone has only one observation. Each gene name is a mouse one. The read gets to within 1 residue of the CDR3 end, and the germline J gene fills in the rest. V gene TRBV26 combines with J gene TRBJ1-1; D remains ambiguous. The CDR3 is 13 residues long. The V gene lost 2 bases and the J gene lost 5 bases, with 9 bases spanning the gap. The germline V gene encodes CDR1 KGHPV and CDR2 FQNQEV (reference sequence). Incomplete CDR3 DNA: TGTGCCAGCAGTCTGGAGGGAGGGACAGAAGTCTTC. Its protein is CASSLEGGTEVF. The full CDR3 protein is CASSLEGGTEVFF.

On this clone: Germline and genes: mouse. Read coverage stops 1 residue before the CDR3 terminus; the germline J gene supplies the remainder. The chain is built from TRBV4 and TRBJ2-5; 9 bases match TRBD2. V lost 3 bases to trimming and J lost 2 bases; unmatched junction nucleotides: 3. The V gene's germline CDR1 is LGHDT and CDR2 YNNKQL (reference sequence). The CDR3 length is 15 residues. CDR3 bases read: TGTGCCAGCAGCTACACTGGGGGGACCCAAGACACCCAGTAC. This encodes CASSYTGGTQDTQY. The whole CDR3 sequence is CASSYTGGTQDTQYF. Full variable domain (remainder filled in from reference TRBV4 and TRBJ2-5): ETAVFQTPNYHVTQVGNEVSFNCKQTLGHDTMYWYKQDSKKLLKIMFSYNNKQLIVNETVPRRFSPQSSDKAHLNLRIKSVEPEDSAVYLCASSYTGGTQDTQYFGPGTRLLVL.

Comment on this clone: These gene names are mouse names. The read finishes 1 residue shy of the CDR3 end, and the germline J gene is used to complete it. The genes are TRBV26 and TRBJ2-3, with 9 bases aligning to TRBD1. V shed 9 bases and J 1 base; nucleotides not matched to a gene: 11. This CDR3 comprises 16 residues. Germline V CDR1 and CDR2: KGHPV, FQNQEV (reference sequence). The CDR3: CASSPGQGRGAETLYF. Incomplete CDR3 DNA: TGTGCCAGTTCACCGGGACAGGGAAGGGGTGCAGAAACGCTGTAT. The whole variable domain, filled in from reference TRBV26 and TRBJ2-3, reads NSKVIQTPRYLVKGQGQKAKMRCIPEKGHPVVFWYQQNKNNEFKFLINFQNQEVLQQIDMTEKRFSAECPSNSPCSLEIQSSEAGDSALYLCASSPGQGRGAETLYFGSGTRLTVL.

A few counts support this clone. Mouse gene names apply. The DNA ends 1 residue before the CDR3 does, and the rest of the CDR3 is filled in from the germline J gene. The V call is TRBV12-1, the J call TRBJ2-7; D unresolved. CDR1 is SGHSN, CDR2 HYEKVE, per germline. Trimming stripped 2 bases from V and 3 bases from J, with 10 bases between. CDR3 length: 13 amino acids. CDR3 sequence: CASSRGRLYEQYF. The covered CDR3 bases are TGTGCCAGCTCTCGCGGACGGCTCTATGAACAGTAC. Looking up the rest from reference TRBV12-1 and TRBJ2-7 gives the full variable domain: DSGVVQSPRHIIKEKGGRSVLTCIPISGHSNVVWYQQTLGKELKFLIQHYEKVERDKGFLPSRFSVQQFDDYHSEMNMSALELEDSAMYFCASSRGRLYEQYFGPGTRLTVL.

This clone was picked up a small number of times. Each gene name is a mouse one. The CDR3 is cut off 1 residue early in the read; its end comes from the germline J gene. V and J are TRBV26 and TRBJ1-1, with 9 bases aligning to TRBD1. This CDR3 is built from 13 residues. Trimming at V came to 4 bases and at J to 3 bases, leaving 0 bases not matched to a gene. CDR1 KGHPV and CDR2 FQNQEV come from the germline V gene (reference sequence). The CDR3 loop is CASSHRGHTEVFF. Incomplete CDR3 DNA: TGTGCCAGCAGTCACAGGGGGCACACAGAAGTCTTC.

This clone ranks as large. Gene labels here are mouse ones. The DNA ends 1 residue before the CDR3 does, and the rest of the CDR3 is filled in from the germline J gene. This chain links TRBV29 with TRBJ2-7, with D possibly being TRBD2 (6 bases). Germline CDR1 MSHET, CDR2 SYDVDS. This CDR3 contains 11 residues. V lost 6 bases and J lost 6, with 9 bases in between. CDR3 bases read: TGTGCTAGCAGGGGACTTTTTGAACAGTAC. Protein: CASRGLFEQY. The whole CDR3 sequence is CASRGLFEQYF.

Details on this clone: Mouse germline and gene names are used. The CDR3 is CASSPLGQGNTEVFF. The CDR3 bases that were read are TGTGCCAGCAGTCCGTTGGGACAGGGGAACACAGAAGTCTTC. The chain combines TRBV26 with TRBJ1-1; 9 bases are a match to TRBD1. The read halts 1 residue ahead of the CDR3 end, with the missing end drawn from the germline J gene. The germline CDR1 and CDR2 sequences are KGHPV and FQNQEV (reference sequence). With V trimmed by 4 bases and J by 1 base, 4 bases remained unmatched. This CDR3 has 15 amino acids.

By sample share, this clone is medium-sized. These gene names are mouse names. The read terminates 1 residue before the CDR3 end, so the remaining end is supplied by the germline J gene. The chain uses TRBV19 and TRBJ2-7; 12 bases fit TRBD2. With 5 bases clipped from V and 6 bases from J, the junction kept 3 bases outside the gene matches. The CDR3 runs to 13 residues. The germline V gene encodes CDR1 FNHDT and CDR2 SITEND (reference sequence). The sequenced CDR3 bases are TGTGCCAGCAGAGACTGGGGGGGCGCTGAACAGTAC. Amino acid sequence: CASRDWGGAEQY. From start to end, the CDR3 is CASRDWGGAEQYF.

There are a few counts of this clone. The listed genes are named as in mouse. From the germline J gene comes the end of the CDR3, since the read stops 1 residue before it. The chain links TRBV1 to TRBJ1-1, with TRBD1 matching over 9 bases. CDR1 NSQYPW and CDR2 LRSPGD come from the germline V gene (reference sequence). CDR3 size: 12 residues. The V and J ends lost 6 bases and 8 bases, in that order; junction bases with no gene match: 4. The CDR3 loop reads CTCRTGTGEVFF. The part of the CDR3 DNA that was read is TGCACCTGCAGGACCGGGACAGGGGAAGTCTTC. The whole variable domain, remainder taken from reference TRBV1 and TRBJ1-1, is VTLLEQNPRWRLVPRGQAVNLRCILKNSQYPWMSWYQQDLQKQLQWLFTLRSPGDKEVKSLPGADYLATRVTDTELRLQVANMSQGRTLYCTCRTGTGEVFFGKGTRLTVV.

Concerning this clone itself: Mouse germline and gene names are used. The read finishes 1 residue shy of the CDR3 end, and the germline J gene is used to complete it. The chain carries TRBV26 and TRBJ1-3, with 7 positions matching TRBD1. V was clipped by 4 bases and J by 4 bases; unmatched bases: 4. Germline CDR1 reads KGHPV; CDR2 reads FQNQEV (reference sequence). The CDR3 covers 14 residues. CDR3 bases read: TGTGCCAGCAGTCGGGGACAGACGGGAAATACGCTCTAT. It specifies CASSRGQTGNTLY. The whole CDR3 reads CASSRGQTGNTLYF.

To note about this clone: Germline and genes: mouse. The sequence runs out 1 residue before the end of the CDR3; the remainder is reconstructed from the germline J gene. V gene TRBV19 combines with J gene TRBJ2-7; D might be TRBD1 (6 bases). V lost 5 bases, J lost 0 bases, and 9 bases lay in between. The CDR3 has 13 residues. Germline V gene sequence: CDR1 FNHDT, CDR2 SITEND (reference sequence). The sequenced part of the CDR3 DNA is TGTGCCAGCAGACAGGGCCGCTCCTATGAACAGTAC. This encodes CASRQGRSYEQY. The entire CDR3 is CASRQGRSYEQYF.

Concerning this clone: Each gene name is a mouse one. The read ends 1 residue shy of where the CDR3 ends; the end is completed using the germline J gene. The chain has TRBV1 and TRBJ2-2; D is unresolved. Germline V gene sequence: CDR1 NSQYPW, CDR2 LRSPGD (reference sequence). The CDR3 consists of 11 residues. Between the trimmed V and J ends, which lost 1 base and 7 bases, there was a span of 1 base. The covered CDR3 bases are TGCACCTGCAGTGCAGTCGGGCAGCTCTAC. It codes for CTCSAVGQLY. The CDR3, in full, reads CTCSAVGQLYF.

Regarding this clone: Each gene name is a mouse one. The CDR3 end falls 1 residue outside the read, so it is completed with the germline J gene. V usage is TRBV16 and J usage is TRBJ2-7, with TRBD2 identical over 10 bases. CDR1 SGHSA and CDR2 FRNQAP come from the germline V gene. The CDR3 has 13 residues. The J segment lost 6 bases and the V segment lost 4 bases, leaving 3 bases of the junction unmatched. CDR3 DNA, as far as it was read: TGTGCAAGCAGCTCTGGGGGGGCGCTTGAACAGTAC. Translation: CASSSGGALEQY. The whole CDR3 sequence reads CASSSGGALEQYF.